The entry that follows covers one T cell receptor (beta chain) sequence. Its cognate antigen is unknown. Expressed TCRB transcripts got sequenced, as all isolated RNA was reverse transcribed. The data were produced by immunoSEQ multiplex PCR, yet TCRdb's version contains in-frame clones alone and is incomplete. This table holds some 190,000 clones, approximately 8.4% found once. These data originate in a study of beta chain features in type 1 diabetes. Study as a whole: The patient and healthy donor groups were comparable for age, gender and cell yields.

Points from the study as a whole: When Type 1 diabetes patients were examined, their TCRB CDR3s proved moderately but significantly shorter in all four CD4+ subsets. When cDNA is sequenced, cells with high TCR expression could be over-represented. Shorter templates may be favored by PCR, equally so in patients and controls.

Trimming removed 7 bases at V and 2 bases at J, with 17 bases between. This CDR3 comprises 15 residues. Germline V gene lookup returns CDR1 MDHEN and CDR2 SYDVKM. CD4+ naive, central memory, regulatory and stem cell-like memory cells were sorted via CD45RO/CCR7/CD25/CD127/CD95/CD27. Sequencing was done on a sample of central memory CD4+ T cells from blood. The chain is built from TRBV28 and TRBJ1-2; D is perhaps TRBD1 (6 bases). This receptor was taken from a man between 18 and 29 years old with type 1 diabetes. The CDR3 reads CASNSRLRGNYGYTF. The CDR3 DNA is TGTGCCAGCAATTCCCGGCTCAGGGGCAACTATGGCTACACCTTC.